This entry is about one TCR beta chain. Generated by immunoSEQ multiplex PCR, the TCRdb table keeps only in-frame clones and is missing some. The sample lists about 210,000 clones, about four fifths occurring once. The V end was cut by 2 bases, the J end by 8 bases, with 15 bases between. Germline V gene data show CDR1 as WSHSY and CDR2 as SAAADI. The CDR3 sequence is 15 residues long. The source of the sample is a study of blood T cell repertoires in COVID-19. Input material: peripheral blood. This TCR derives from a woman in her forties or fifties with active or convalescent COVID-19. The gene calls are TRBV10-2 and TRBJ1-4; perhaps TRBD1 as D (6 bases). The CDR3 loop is CASSERGGLREKLFF. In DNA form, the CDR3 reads TGCGCCAGCAGTGAGAGGGGGGGGCTTCGGGAAAAACTGTTTTTT.